The rows below give T cell receptor beta chains drawn from one sample of a study of radiotherapy plus CTLA-4 blockade in lung cancer. Libraries were prepared by immunoSEQ multiplex PCR; TCRdb keeps only in-frame clonotypes and omits some of them. This sample has some 32,000 clones, with roughly 70% found just once. Sample: peripheral blood, taken from a patient treated with radiotherapy plus ipilimumab. The source is a human donor with non-small cell lung cancer who had stable disease on radiotherapy plus ipilimumab. Both conserved end residues are part of each CDR3. The D gene is left open where the match is weak. Not every row has a clone size; where given, it reads once, few, many or a size class.

TRBD2,few,TRBJ2-3,TRBV4-1,CASSQASNLAGTSDTQYF,TGCGCCAGCAGCCAAGCGTCAAATCTAGCGGGGACCTCAGATACGCAGTATTTT
TRBD1,.,TRBJ1-2,TRBV19,CASRKGQGLSHYGYTF,TGTGCCAGTAGAAAGGGACAGGGCTTGTCTCACTATGGCTACACCTTC
.,.,TRBJ1-1,TRBV7-2,CASSLVGLGDTEAFF,TGTGCCAGCAGCTTAGTCGGCCTCGGGGACACTGAAGCTTTCTTT
TRBD1,.,TRBJ1-2,TRBV28,CASSLQWDRGENGYTF,TGTGCCAGCAGTTTACAGTGGGACAGGGGGGAAAATGGCTACACCTTC
TRBD2,.,TRBJ2-5,TRBV28,CASSFNPIGTRETQYF,TGTGCCAGCAGTTTCAACCCCATCGGGACTAGGGAGACCCAGTACTTC
.,.,TRBJ2-7,TRBV11-3,CASSLVRTYEQYF,TGTGCCAGCAGCTTAGTACGGACCTACGAGCAGTACTTC
.,few,TRBJ2-7,TRBV29-1,CSARTPAYEQYF,TGCAGCGCTAGGACCCCCGCCTACGAGCAGTACTTC
.,.,TRBJ2-5,TRBV28,CATYRGGGRETQYF,TGTGCCACCTACCGGGGAGGGGGCCGGGAGACCCAGTACTTC
TRBD2,few,TRBJ2-1,TRBV4-1,CASSGPLLAGVGYDEQFF,TGCGCCAGCAGCGGCCCTCTACTAGCGGGAGTAGGCTACGATGAGCAGTTCTTC
.,.,TRBJ2-5,TRBV18,CASSQGFQETQYF,TGTGCCAGCTCACAGGGTTTCCAAGAGACCCAGTACTTC
.,.,TRBJ2-3,TRBV28,CASSADLDTQYF,TGTGCCAGCAGTGCCGACTTAGATACGCAGTATTTT
.,.,TRBJ2-3,TRBV6-5,CASSRGPFDTQYF,TGTGCCAGCAGCCGGGGGCCTTTTGATACGCAGTATTTT
.,few,TRBJ1-2,TRBV7-3,CASSSDGGGAGGYTF,TGTGCCAGCAGCTCCGACGGCGGAGGGGCTGGTGGCTACACCTTC
TRBD2,.,TRBJ2-1,TRBV4-3,CASSRSGVSYNEQFF,TGCGCCAGCAGCCGAAGCGGGGTGTCCTACAATGAGCAGTTCTTC
TRBD1,.,TRBJ2-7,TRBV29-1,CSVVSPLRQGAYEQYF,TGCAGCGTTGTAAGTCCCTTGAGGCAGGGGGCTTACGAGCAGTACTTC